These T cell receptor beta chains were read from a single sample in a study of T cell repertoires in cytomegalovirus infection. TCRdb reanalysed the reads using MiXCR and keeps one entry per CDR3 protein. The sample records 830,000 or so distinct CDR3 sequences, over 25% being singletons. Antigens for these TCRs are unknown. Source: cultured CD8+ T cells from PBMCs, taken from culture after CMV antigen stimulation. Receptors originate from a human donor in good health (CMV status not recorded). Some clones in this sample may be carry-over from other donors' samples. Each CDR3 is given with its conserved first and last residue. The D gene is left open where the match is weak. Some rows mark clone size as missing; the rest say once, few, many or name a class of expanded clone.

-,TRBV19,11,TRBJ2-2,-,CGVRNTGELFF,TGTGGGGTCCGAAACACCGGGGAGCTGTTTTTT
many,TRBV7-6,16,TRBJ2-6,-,CASSPAELSGANVLTF,TGTGCCAGCAGCCCGGCAGAACTCTCTGGGGCCAACGTCCTGACTTTC
many,TRBV7-8,13,TRBJ1-2,-,CASSLSVNYGYTF,TGTGCCAGCAGCTTATCTGTAAACTATGGCTACACCTTC
many,TRBV7-8,17,TRBJ2-2,TRBD1,CASSSKRQGALAGELFF,TGTGCCAGCAGCTCGAAACGACAGGGGGCGCTTGCCGGGGAGCTGTTTTTT
-,TRBV6-5,17,TRBJ2-7,-,CASSYISGPDSSYEQYF,TGTGCCAGCAGTTATATATCGGGGCCCGACAGCTCCTACGAGCAGTACTTC
-,TRBV4-1,15,TRBJ1-2,-,CASSHASGAKSGYTF,TGCGCCAGCAGCCATGCCTCCGGGGCCAAGAGTGGCTACACCTTC
-,TRBV12-3/TRBV12-4,14,TRBJ1-2,-,CASTLNRFSYGYTF,TGTGCCAGCACTCTAAATCGGTTCTCCTATGGCTACACCTTC
few,TRBV5-5,15,TRBJ1-1,-,CASSLDLGSDTEAFF,TGTGCCAGCAGCTTGGATTTGGGCTCGGACACTGAAGCTTTCTTT
-,TRBV27,11,TRBJ2-1,-,CASIGGPEQFF,TGTGCCAGCATAGGGGGGCCTGAGCAGTTCTTC
-,TRBV27,17,TRBJ1-5,-,CASSLSTGPLSDQPQHF,TGTGCCAGCAGTTTATCGACAGGCCCGTTATCCGATCAGCCCCAGCATTTT
once,TRBV15,12,TRBJ1-1,TRBD1,CATSLRRQGAFF,TGTGCCACCAGCCTCCGCAGACAGGGCGCTTTCTTT
-,TRBV7-9,15,TRBJ2-7,TRBD1,CASSWDRGPSYEQYF,TGTGCCAGCAGTTGGGACAGGGGACCTTCCTACGAGCAGTACTTC
many,TRBV7-6,16,TRBJ2-5,TRBD1,CASSRGQGALQETQYF,TGTGCCAGCAGTCGGGGACAGGGGGCGCTCCAAGAGACCCAGTACTTC
-,TRBV12-5,17,TRBJ2-3,TRBD1,CASGFSMQGARPDTQYF,TGTGCTAGTGGTTTCAGCATGCAGGGGGCGAGGCCAGATACGCAGTATTTT
-,TRBV20-1,14,TRBJ1-5,-,CSARSGFSNQPQHF,TGCAGTGCTAGAAGTGGGTTTAGCAATCAGCCCCAGCATTTT
few,TRBV7-7,16,TRBJ1-1,-,CASSLGQGKGVYEAFF,TGTGCTAGCAGCTTAGGCCAGGGGAAGGGGGTTTATGAAGCTTTCTTT
-,TRBV19,13,TRBJ2-7,-,CASSIGDSYEQYF,TGTGCCAGTAGTATAGGCGACTCCTACGAGCAGTACTTC
many,TRBV7-2,16,TRBJ2-1,-,CASSRDRDIPNNEQFF,TGTGCCAGCAGCCGAGATAGGGACATACCTAACAATGAGCAGTTCTTC
few,TRBV27,15,TRBJ2-1,TRBD2,CASNFLAGTVDEQFF,TGTGCCAGCAATTTCCTAGCGGGTACGGTGGATGAGCAGTTCTTC
few,TRBV6-2/TRBV6-3,14,TRBJ1-1,-,CASIRAVSNTEAFF,TGTGCCAGCATCCGGGCAGTGTCGAACACTGAAGCTTTCTTT
-,TRBV7-9,14,TRBJ2-3,-,CASSFVTEADTQYF,TGTGCCAGCAGCTTCGTGACAGAGGCAGATACGCAGTATTTT
few,TRBV6-1,14,TRBJ2-7,-,CASSESRAPGEQYF,TGTGCCAGCAGTGAATCGAGGGCCCCAGGCGAGCAGTACTTC
-,TRBV10-3,15,TRBJ1-1,-,CAISVVKSMNTEAFF,TGTGCCATCAGTGTAGTTAAGTCCATGAACACTGAAGCTTTCTTT
few,TRBV29-1,14,TRBJ2-5,-,CSVLTDLYQETQYF,TGCAGCGTTCTTACAGACCTGTACCAAGAGACCCAGTACTTC
many,TRBV7-6,18,TRBJ2-6,-,CASRSSGTRDTGANVLTF,TGTGCCAGCAGGTCCTCCGGGACACGGGATACAGGGGCCAACGTCCTGACTTTC
few,TRBV7-4,14,TRBJ1-5,-,CASSLAGLGGPQHF,TGTGCCAGCAGCTTAGCGGGCCTTGGGGGGCCCCAGCATTTT
-,TRBV4-1,14,TRBJ1-2,TRBD1,CASSHADRVGGYTF,TGCGCCAGCAGCCACGCCGACAGGGTAGGCGGCTACACCTTC
few,TRBV12-3/TRBV12-4,14,TRBJ1-6,-,CASSPLGPGAPLHF,TGTGCCAGCAGTCCCCTCGGACCTGGGGCACCCCTCCACTTT
-,TRBV19,15,TRBJ2-1,-,CASSIAGSWVNEQFF,TGTGCCAGTAGTATAGCGGGGTCATGGGTCAATGAGCAGTTCTTC
-,TRBV28,15,TRBJ1-5,-,CASSPNQGGNQPQHF,TGTGCCAGCAGCCCGAATCAGGGTGGCAATCAGCCCCAGCATTTT
few,TRBV15,9,TRBJ1-6,-,CATGSPLHF,TGTGCCACCGGTTCACCCCTCCACTTT
-,TRBV6-1,15,TRBJ2-1,-,CASSVEDNGAHEQFF,TGTGCCAGCAGTGTAGAGGACAATGGGGCCCATGAGCAGTTCTTC
few,TRBV12-5,13,TRBJ1-5,-,CASGYGLDQPQHF,TGTGCTAGTGGTTACGGGTTGGATCAGCCCCAGCATTTT
few,TRBV7-6,13,TRBJ2-7,-,CASSPDYFYEQYF,TGTGCCAGCAGCCCAGATTATTTCTACGAGCAGTACTTC
few,TRBV28,14,TRBJ1-2,-,CASSWEGNIYGYTF,TGTGCCAGCAGTTGGGAGGGAAATATATATGGCTACACCTTC
-,TRBV7-9,16,TRBJ1-5,-,CASSPASGGLNQPQHF,TGTGCCAGCAGCCCGGCCTCTGGCGGACTGAATCAGCCCCAGCATTTT
-,TRBV12-3/TRBV12-4,14,TRBJ1-5,-,CASSLGGSQQPQHF,TGTGCCAGCAGTTTGGGAGGGAGCCAACAGCCCCAGCATTTT